This is a list of T cell receptor beta chains from one sample in a study of T cell responses to AZD1222 COVID-19 vaccine. Repertoires were generated with immunoSEQ multiplex PCR, while TCRdb's copy carries only in-frame clones and drops some. The sample records 65,000 to 75,000 clones, roughly 84% being singletons. The specimen comprised peripheral blood, sampled on day 0 of AZD1222 vaccination. The receptors stem from an adult in good health. CDR3s include the opening cysteine and the closing phenylalanine or tryptophan. A D gene is named only where the DNA matches it firmly. A clone size is listed for some rows: how often the clone was seen (once, few, many), or a class if it is expanded.

cdr3_aa cdr3_nt clone_size d_call j_call v_call
CASGQGAFAEAFF TGTGCCAGCGGACAGGGGGCTTTCGCTGAAGCTTTCTTT . TRBD1 TRBJ1-1 TRBV12-3/TRBV12-4
CASSEAPPGSGNTIYF TGTGCCAGCAGTGAAGCACCTCCGGGTTCTGGAAACACCATATATTTT once . TRBJ1-3 TRBV2
CASSLSFWDREDQPQHF TGTGCCAGCAGTCTTTCTTTTTGGGACAGGGAGGATCAGCCCCAGCATTTT . TRBD1 TRBJ1-5 TRBV6-6
CASSVLSSYNEQFF TGTGCCAGTAGTGTGCTGAGCTCCTACAATGAGCAGTTCTTC . . TRBJ2-1 TRBV19
CASSYSVYEQYF TGTGCCAGCAGTTATAGTGTTTACGAGCAGTACTTC . . TRBJ2-7 TRBV6-6
CASSLTGATYGYTF TGCGCCAGCAGCTTGACAGGGGCGACCTATGGCTACACCTTC . TRBD1 TRBJ1-2 TRBV5-1
CASSSRRRSVGNQPQHF TGTGCCAGCAGCTCTAGACGGCGCTCGGTTGGCAATCAGCCCCAGCATTTT . . TRBJ1-5 TRBV12-1
CASSPDRARPQHF TGTGCCAGCAGCCCCGACAGGGCGCGGCCCCAGCATTTT few TRBD1 TRBJ1-5 TRBV7-2
CASSFRNRGDDYGYTF TGTGCCAGCTCATTCCGGAACAGGGGGGATGACTATGGCTACACCTTC . TRBD1 TRBJ1-2 TRBV18
CASSLHPAGVNQPQHF TGTGCCAGCAGTTTACACCCAGCCGGGGTCAATCAGCCCCAGCATTTT . . TRBJ1-5 TRBV28
CASSPLGEPQHF TGTGCCAGCAGTCCCCTCGGGGAGCCCCAGCATTTT . . TRBJ1-5 TRBV6-5
CASSLGLANTGELFF TGTGCCAGCAGCTTAGGACTAGCCAACACCGGGGAGCTGTTTTTT . TRBD2 TRBJ2-2 TRBV7-2
CSVVDRDGYTF TGCAGCGTTGTTGACAGGGATGGCTACACCTTC . TRBD1 TRBJ1-2 TRBV29-1
CASSPRVGTSGGYNEQFF TGTGCCAGCTCACCACGAGTGGGGACTAGCGGGGGATACAATGAGCAGTTCTTC . TRBD2 TRBJ2-1 TRBV18
CASSIEVRKDTEAFF TGTGCCAGTAGTATAGAGGTGAGAAAAGACACTGAAGCTTTCTTT . . TRBJ1-1 TRBV19
CASSAPPLADLLDNEQFF TGCGCCAGCAGCGCCCCCCCTCTAGCGGACCTATTGGACAATGAGCAGTTCTTC . TRBD2 TRBJ2-1 TRBV5-1
CASRGGAYSNQPQHF TGTGCCAGCAGAGGGGGGGCCTATAGCAATCAGCCCCAGCATTTT . . TRBJ1-5 TRBV27
CAWSPGGAREKLFF TGTGCCTGGAGCCCAGGGGGGGCTCGGGAAAAACTGTTTTTT . TRBD1 TRBJ1-4 TRBV30
CASSSLGAESSNEQYF TGTGCCAGCAGTTCGCTTGGTGCGGAATCAAGTAACGAGCAGTACTTC . . TRBJ2-7 TRBV27
CASSDFSGNTIYF TGTGCCAGCAGTGACTTCTCTGGAAACACCATATATTTT once . TRBJ1-3 TRBV28
CASSPRGQSYEKLFF TGCGCCAGCAGCCCCAGAGGACAGAGTTACGAAAAACTGTTTTTT . . TRBJ1-4 TRBV5-1
CASSLRQGWDTQYF TGCGCCAGCAGCCTCCGACAGGGGTGGGATACGCAGTATTTT . TRBD1 TRBJ2-3 TRBV5-1
CASSFLHSPLHF TGTGCCAGCAGTTTCCTTCATTCACCCCTCCACTTT . . TRBJ1-6 TRBV28
CASSFRRGGVGNQPQHF TGTGCCAGCAGTTTCCGACGAGGGGGAGTAGGGAATCAGCCCCAGCATTTT . . TRBJ1-5 TRBV6-2/TRBV6-3
CASGLDRGMVGTEAFF TGTGCTAGTGGTTTGGACAGGGGGATGGTTGGAACTGAAGCTTTCTTT . TRBD1 TRBJ1-1 TRBV12-5
CPPRRDRRSNQPQHF TGCCCCCCCAGACGGGACCGTCGTAGCAATCAGCCCCAGCATTTT . . TRBJ1-5 TRBV4-3
CASSSRTGGTDTQYF TGCGCCAGCAGCTCCCGGACAGGGGGCACAGATACGCAGTATTTT . TRBD1 TRBJ2-3 TRBV5-1
CASSWTGIPNQPQHF TGTGCCAGCAGTTGGACAGGGATTCCGAATCAGCCCCAGCATTTT . TRBD1 TRBJ1-5 TRBV6-2/TRBV6-3
CATSDQGQGRWHAILANEKLFF TGTGCCACCAGTGACCAGGGACAGGGAAGATGGCATGCAATTCTTGCTAATGAAAAACTGTTTTTT . TRBD1 TRBJ1-4 TRBV24-1
CASSVDSKSSGANVLTF TGTGCCAGCAGCGTAGACAGTAAGAGCTCTGGGGCCAACGTCCTGACTTTC many . TRBJ2-6 TRBV9
CASRPKAGLNTEAFF TGTGCCAGCAGACCCAAGGCGGGCTTGAACACTGAAGCTTTCTTT . . TRBJ1-1 TRBV7-9
CASSGQGNTEAFF TGCGCCAGCAGTGGGCAGGGGAACACTGAAGCTTTCTTT . . TRBJ1-1 TRBV10-1
CASSPAAWGEGGYTF TGTGCCAGCAGCCCAGCGGCCTGGGGGGAGGGAGGCTACACCTTC . . TRBJ1-2 TRBV9